This T cell receptor beta chain was identified during a study of blood T cells in healthy people across ages. Looking at the study overall: About one barcoded TCR beta cDNA was captured per two T cells.

Whole-study results and caveats: Roughly linearly, TCR beta diversity per million T cells fell as age increased. Estimates drawn from one million T cells were deemed to understate diversity.

This CDR3 region has 16 residues. V lost 0 bases, J lost 1 base, and 6 bases stayed unmatched. Germline CDR1 and CDR2: DFQATT and SNEGSKA (reference sequence). Sample-barcoded 5' priming and a J-beta primer mix drove a second PCR of roughly 6 to 12 cycles. Each CDR3 protein is one row after TCRdb ran MiXCR on the 5' RACE reads. The sample lists under 1,100,000 distinct CDR3 sequences, less than 25% occurring once. This clonotype was counted a few times. The antigen is not known. This sample was shared with a second study, whose subject was T cells of mothers and their children. In that study: In cDNA synthesis, all of the extracted RNA was used at approximately 1.6 ug per 15 ul.

V and J are TRBV20-1 and TRBJ2-5; the match to TRBD2 covers 9 bases. Sequencing was done on a sample of blood. This receptor was identified in a girl aged 2-15 years in good health. Written as DNA, the CDR3 is TGCAGTGCTAGAGATAGTGAGCGGGAGGTCCAAGAGACCCAGTACTTC. Protein sequence: CSARDSEREVQETQYF.